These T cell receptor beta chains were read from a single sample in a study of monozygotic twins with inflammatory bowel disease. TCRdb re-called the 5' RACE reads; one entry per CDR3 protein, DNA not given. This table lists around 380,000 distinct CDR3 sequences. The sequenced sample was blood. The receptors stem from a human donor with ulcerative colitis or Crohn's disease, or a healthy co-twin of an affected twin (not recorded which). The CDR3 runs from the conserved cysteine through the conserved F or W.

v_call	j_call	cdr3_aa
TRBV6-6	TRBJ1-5	CASSQPQRPQHF
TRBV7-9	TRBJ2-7	CASSRDSIYEQYF
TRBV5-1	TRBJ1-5	CASSNTGPNQPQHF
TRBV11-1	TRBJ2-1	CASRTSGGPYNEQFF
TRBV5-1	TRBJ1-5	CASSLGGGNQPQHF
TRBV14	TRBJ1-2	CASSQEGGELHGYTF
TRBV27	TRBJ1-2	CASSFSPTNYGYTF
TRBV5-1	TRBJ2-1	CASSPTAGVLNEQFF
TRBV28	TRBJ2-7	CASSPGGETGLYEQYF
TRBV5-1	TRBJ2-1	CASFGDWTSYNEQFF
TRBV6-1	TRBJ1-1	CASRGTGMRAEAFF
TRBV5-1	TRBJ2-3	CASSLPIPGTDTQYF
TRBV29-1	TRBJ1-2	CSGYRGNYGYTF
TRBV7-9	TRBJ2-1	CASSLQGYNEQFF
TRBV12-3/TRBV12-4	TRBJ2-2	CASSVGTGSRTGELFF
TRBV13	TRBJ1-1	CASSVVRTEAFF
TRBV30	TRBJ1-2	CAWSVLGGDGYTF
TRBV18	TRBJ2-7	CASSSPGLPRGYEQYF
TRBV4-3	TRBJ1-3	CASSQDRGSGNTIYF
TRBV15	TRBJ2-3	CATSRVQQLDTQYF
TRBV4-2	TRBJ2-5	CASSPQTSGEETQYF
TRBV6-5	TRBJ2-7	CASSYSQLTASGSEQYF
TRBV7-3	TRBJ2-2	CASSLYAGLAGGPGELFF
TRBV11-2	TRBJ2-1	CASSFGGVQFF
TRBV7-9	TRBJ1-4	CATKGQGGEKLFF
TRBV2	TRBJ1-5	CASSESPGQGYSNQPQHF
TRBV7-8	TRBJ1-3	CASSEGQGDTIYF
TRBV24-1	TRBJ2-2	CATSERSTGELFF